Below, 13 T cell receptor beta chains from the same sample are listed, as sequenced in a study of regulatory T cells in long-lasting Graves disease. Building the TCR beta libraries relied on iRepertoire HTBI primers, and CDR3 regions underwent Arm-PCR. One entry per CDR3 protein, called by TCRdb with MiXCR from the multiplex PCR reads. The sample shows hundreds of thousands of distinct CDR3 sequences, roughly 20% of them seen only once. Time point: persistent/refractory GD, antithyroid drugs over 5 years with positive TRAb. PBMCs were the source of the RNA used for TCR sequencing. The specimen was peripheral blood mononuclear cells (PBMCs), collected when the disease was refractory, from a patient treated with antithyroid drugs. All receptors come from a female donor with Graves disease.

At least ten counts were recorded for this clonotype. This chain connects TRBV11-2 to TRBJ2-7; 7 bases map to TRBD2. J gave up 4 bases and V 5 bases, and 8 bases lay outside the gene matches. CDR1 and CDR2 (germline): SGHAT, FQNNGV. The CDR3 sequence is 14 residues long. The CDR3 loop is CASSVSGILYEQYF. Here the CDR3 DNA reads TGTGCCAGCAGCGTGAGCGGGATACTGTACGAGCAGTACTTC. The whole variable domain, remainder taken from reference TRBV11-2 and TRBJ2-7, is EAGVAQSPRYKIIEKRQSVAFWCNPISGHATLYWYQQILGQGPKLLIQFQNNGVVDDSQLPKDRFSAERLKGVDSTLKIQPAKLEDSAVYLCASSVSGILYEQYFGPGTRLTVT.

This clonotype has at least ten counts. The chain joins TRBV6-1 to TRBJ2-7; TRBD2 agrees at 9 bases. The junction had 4 bases not matched to a gene; V was cut back by 4 bases and J by 3 bases. The length of the CDR3 is 14 residues. CDR1 is MNHNS and CDR2 is SASEGT in the germline V gene. CDR3 residues: CASSVGLAGYEQYF. DNA of the CDR3: TGTGCCAGCAGTGTGGGACTAGCAGGCTACGAGCAGTACTTC.

This clonotype was counted ten times or more. The CDR3 nucleotides are TGTGCCAGCAGTAACGGACAGGCGCCCACCAACGAGCAGTACTTC. It encodes CASSNGQAPTNEQYF. V is TRBV6-2 or TRBV6-3 and J is TRBJ2-7; 7 positions match TRBD1. The J segment lost 5 bases and the V segment lost 5 bases, leaving 12 bases of the junction unmatched. In germline, CDR1 is MNHEY, CDR2 SVGEGT. The CDR3 contains 15 residues.

This clonotype was counted many times. V is TRBV7-9 and J is TRBJ2-2; TRBD1 matches 7 bases. The CDR3 runs to 16 residues. The junction had 3 bases not matched to a gene; V was cut back by 2 bases and J by 0 bases. CDR1 is SEHNR and CDR2 is FQNEAQ in the germline V gene (reference sequence). DNA for the CDR3: TGTGCCAGCAGCTTATCCGGGACAGCGAACACCGGGGAGCTGTTTTTT. Protein sequence: CASSLSGTANTGELFF.

The V gene is TRBV7-3, the J gene TRBJ2-5; D is ambiguous. Germline CDR1 reads SGHTA; CDR2 reads FQGTGA. The CDR3 totals 14 residues. V was pared by 4 bases and J by 3 bases, with 12 bases between. The CDR3 nucleotides read TGTGCCAGCAGCTCTGGACCCCAGAAAGAGACCCAGTACTTC. Protein: CASSSGPQKETQYF. Drawing the rest from reference TRBV7-3 and TRBJ2-5, the complete variable domain is GAGVSQTPSNKVTEKGKYVELRCDPISGHTALYWYRQSLGQGPEFLIYFQGTGAADDSGLPNDRFFAVRPEGSVSTLKIQRTERGDSAVYLCASSSGPQKETQYFGPGTRLLVL.

With respect to this clonotype: A read error may be the cause here, since a much bigger clone is one base away. The V call is TRBV11-2, the J call TRBJ1-2; D unclear. Per germline, CDR1 SGHAT and CDR2 FQNNGV. The CDR3 totals 13 residues. As DNA, the CDR3 is TGTGTCAGCAGCCGACGATCCTTGAATGGCTACACCTTC. This encodes CVSSRRSLNGYTF. The whole variable domain, remainder taken from reference TRBV11-2 and TRBJ1-2, is EAGVAQSPRYKIIEKRQSVAFWCNPISGHATLYWYQQILGQGPKLLIQFQNNGVVDDSQLPKDRFSAERLKGVDSTLKIQPAKLEDSAVYLCVSSRRSLNGYTFGSGTRLTVV.

This clonotype was detected a few times. This rearrangement joins TRBV5-1 to TRBJ2-7; D is unresolved. Germline-derived CDR1 and CDR2 are SGHRS and YFSETQ. V was trimmed by 1 base and J by 7 bases, leaving 6 bases between them. CDR3 length: 11 amino acids. CDR3: CASSLTTEQYF. The CDR3 DNA follows: TGCGCCAGCAGCTTGACGACAGAGCAGTACTTC.

The chain joins TRBV5-1 to TRBJ2-2; D is uncertain. CDR1 and CDR2 (germline): SGHRS, YFSETQ. The CDR3 is made up of 13 amino acids. V lost 1 base to trimming and J lost 7 bases, with 8 bases between them. CDR3 residues: CASSLIGLGELFF. CDR3 in DNA: TGCGCCAGCAGCTTGATCGGTCTCGGGGAGCTGTTTTTT.

V is TRBV9 and J is TRBJ2-3; D is undetermined. This CDR3 is built from 15 residues. In germline, CDR1 is SGDLS, CDR2 YYNGEE. Deletions cut 0 bases from V and 5 bases from J, with 13 bases between. The CDR3 nucleotides read TGTGCCAGCAGCGTAGGGGTACGGGCGGAAGATACGCAGTATTTT. Translation: CASSVGVRAEDTQYF. Full variable domain (remainder filled in from reference TRBV9 and TRBJ2-3): DSGVTQTPKHLITATGQRVTLRCSPRSGDLSVYWYQQSLDQGLQFLIQYYNGEERAKGNILERFSAQQFPDLHSELNLSSLELGDSALYFCASSVGVRAEDTQYFGPGTRLTVL.

The CDR3 DNA sequence: TGCAGTGCTAGAGATCGCTCTAGAGGATCCTACGAGCAGTACTTC. This gives the protein CSARDRSRGSYEQYF. The chain employs TRBV20-1 and TRBJ2-7; D ambiguous. V was trimmed by 0 bases and J by 1 base, leaving 13 bases between them. The CDR3 runs to 15 residues. The germline gives CDR1 DFQATT, CDR2 SNEGSKA (reference sequence).

The sample holds a few counts of this clonotype. This sequence joins TRBV7-2 and TRBJ1-5; no clear D. Trimming shortened V by 3 bases and J by 2 bases, and 8 bases separated the two germline ends. The CDR3 extends over 14 amino acids. Germline assignment: CDR1 SGHTA and CDR2 FQGNSA. The CDR3 spells CASSFRVGNQPQHF. The CDR3 DNA is TGTGCCAGCAGCTTTCGGGTTGGCAATCAGCCCCAGCATTTT.

The sample holds a few counts of this clonotype. This rearrangement joins TRBV30 to TRBJ1-1; D may be TRBD1 (6 bases). V gave up 6 bases and J gave up 6 bases, with 17 bases separating them. The CDR3 length is 13 residues. Germline loops: CDR1 GTSNPN, CDR2 SVGIG (reference sequence). CDR3 loop: CACVQGTWAEAFF. The CDR3 nucleotides are TGTGCCTGCGTGCAGGGGACCTGGGCTGAAGCTTTCTTT.

In regard to this clonotype: The junction and the germline gene differ at one end; a read error may be behind it. The chain employs TRBV7-9 and TRBJ1-4; 9 positions agree with TRBD1. Germline CDR1 is SEHNR and CDR2 is FQNEAQ (reference sequence). The CDR3 extends over 16 amino acids. The DNA for the CDR3 is TGTGCCAGCAGCCAGGGCCCCGGACAGGGGAATGTAAAACTGTTTTTT. Amino acid sequence: CASSQGPGQGNVKLFF.